The 5 T cell receptor beta chains presented below share a single source sample, sequenced in a study. TCRdb analysed the RT-PCR reads with MiXCR anew, one entry per CDR3 protein. The sample lists fewer than 800,000 distinct CDR3 sequences, 12% to 15% seen once, with 3% to 4.5% in the top ten. Material for sequencing was memory CD4+ T cells from blood. All receptors come from a female donor in good health, serving as a healthy control.

The rearrangement links TRBV28 to TRBJ1-5; 8 bases align to TRBD1. The CDR3 has 15 residues. Germline values: CDR1 MDHEN, CDR2 SYDVKM. J gave up 5 bases and V 7 bases, and 10 bases lay outside the gene matches. The CDR3 sequence is CASKHPGQVDQPQHF. In DNA, the CDR3 is TGTGCCAGCAAACATCCGGGACAGGTTGATCAGCCCCAGCATTTT. Drawing the rest from reference TRBV28 and TRBJ1-5, the complete variable domain is DVKVTQSSRYLVKRTGEKVFLECVQDMDHENMFWYRQDPGLGLRLIYFSYDVKMKEKGDIPEGYSVSREKKERFSLILESASTNQTSMYLCASKHPGQVDQPQHFGDGTRLSIL.

This clonotype was recorded at least ten times. This rearrangement joins TRBV10-3 to TRBJ2-2, with D maybe TRBD1 (6 bases). The CDR3 spans 16 residues. CDR1 and CDR2 from the germline V gene are ENHRY and SYGVKD. Trimming pared 6 bases from V and 2 bases from J, leaving 16 bases between. The CDR3 spells CAISDRQAFNTGELFF. DNA of the CDR3: TGTGCCATCAGCGACCGACAGGCATTCAACACCGGGGAGCTGTTTTTT.

There are a few counts of this clonotype. The chain employs TRBV20-1 and TRBJ2-3; D call uncertain. CDR3 size: 13 residues. Germline V CDR1 and CDR2: DFQATT, SNEGSKA (reference sequence). V was shortened by 4 bases and J by 1 base, with 9 bases between the two germline ends. The CDR3 DNA follows: TGCAGTGCTAACAGTCTCGGCACAGATACGCAGTATTTT. It translates to CSANSLGTDTQYF.

There are many counts of this clonotype. The chain's CDR3 is CASSLQGNHEKLFF. In nucleotides, the CDR3 is TGCGCCAGCAGCTTACAGGGTAACCATGAAAAACTGTTTTTT. The rearrangement links TRBV5-1 to TRBJ1-4, with D possibly matching TRBD1 (6 bases). This CDR3 has 14 residues. CDR1 and CDR2 from the germline V gene are SGHRS and YFSETQ. The V end was cut by 2 bases, the J end by 6 bases, with 11 bases between.

The chain combines TRBV5-1 with TRBJ1-2; 10 bases match TRBD1. V lost 0 bases to trimming and J lost 4 bases; unmatched junction nucleotides: 9. CDR1 is SGHRS and CDR2 is YFSETQ in the germline V gene. CDR3 length equals 17 residues. The CDR3 spells CASSLAGGQGHVYGYTF. In nucleotides, the CDR3 is TGCGCCAGCAGCTTGGCCGGGGGACAGGGGCATGTCTATGGCTACACCTTC.